The rows below give T cell receptor beta chains drawn from one sample of a study of blood T cells in healthy people across ages. From the 5' RACE reads, TCRdb called clonotypes with MiXCR, one entry per CDR3 protein. The sample lists about 570,000 distinct CDR3 sequences, about 25% seen once, with about a fifth in the top ten. The sequencing sample was made of blood. The receptors were gathered from a woman in her 70s in good health. Each CDR3 is given with its conserved first and last residue. D genes are given only for firm matches. Clone size is stated in some rows and not others, as once, few, many or a class when expanded.

size,D,length,J,V,DNA,CDR3
few,NA,15,TRBJ2-1,TRBV6-5,TGTGCCAGCAGTTACAGGGCGGGGACCTACAATGAGCAGTTCTTC,CASSYRAGTYNEQFF
few,NA,15,TRBJ1-4,TRBV9,TGTGCCAGCAGCGCTTACAGGGATGGGCGTGAAAAACTGTTTTTT,CASSAYRDGREKLFF
few,TRBD1,17,TRBJ1-5,TRBV6-1,TGTGCCAGCAGTGCCCTTGGACAGGGGGCGGCAGGACAGCCCCAGCATTTT,CASSALGQGAAGQPQHF
NA,NA,15,TRBJ1-5,TRBV12-3/TRBV12-4,TGTGCCAGCAGTCTTAACTATGGAAGCAATCAGCCCCAGCATTTT,CASSLNYGSNQPQHF
NA,TRBD1,12,TRBJ2-1,TRBV10-3,TGTGCCACCACAGGGGATGGCTATGAGCAGTTCTTC,CATTGDGYEQFF
few,NA,14,TRBJ2-4,TRBV12-3/TRBV12-4,TGTGCCAGCAGAGTTGCAGGGGCCAAAAACATTCAGTACTTC,CASRVAGAKNIQYF
NA,NA,13,TRBJ1-2,TRBV9,TGTGCCAGCAGCGTAGTGGGGACAAATGGCTACACCTTC,CASSVVGTNGYTF
few,NA,14,TRBJ2-5,TRBV12-5,TGTGCTAGTGGTCTGGGCGCTTTGCGAGAGACCCAGTACTTC,CASGLGALRETQYF
NA,NA,20,TRBJ2-5,TRBV7-8,TGTGCCAGCATACTCTTGGGGGCGGGGGCCCGTAGCAGGTCACAAGAGACCCAGTACTTC,CASILLGAGARSRSQETQYF
NA,NA,14,TRBJ1-1,TRBV29-1,TGCAGCGTTGAATGGGCGGCCAGGTACACTGAAGCTTTCTTT,CSVEWAARYTEAFF
NA,NA,14,TRBJ2-3,TRBV7-3,TGTGCCAGCAAGATCGGGGGCCGCACAGATACGCAGTATTTT,CASKIGGRTDTQYF
few,NA,15,TRBJ2-5,TRBV9,TGTGCCAGCAGCGTTTCCGGGACCCGGGCAGAGACCCAGTACTTC,CASSVSGTRAETQYF
NA,NA,13,TRBJ2-2,TRBV7-8,TGTGCCAGCAGTTCCCGGCACTCCGGGGAGCTGTTTTTT,CASSSRHSGELFF
NA,NA,13,TRBJ2-5,TRBV7-2,TGTGCCAGCACCGAGAGGGGACTGGAGACCCAGTACTTC,CASTERGLETQYF
NA,TRBD1,13,TRBJ2-2,TRBV6-2/TRBV6-3,TGTGCCACCAGAACAGGGGCCACCGGGGAGCTGTTTTTT,CATRTGATGELFF
NA,NA,13,TRBJ1-2,TRBV12-3/TRBV12-4,TGTGCCAGCAGTTGGGGAGGGTTTGATGGCTACACCTTC,CASSWGGFDGYTF
few,TRBD2,16,TRBJ2-1,TRBV5-1,TGCGCCAGCAGCATTGTAGCGGGGAGCTCCTACAATGAGCAGTTCTTC,CASSIVAGSSYNEQFF
NA,TRBD1,15,TRBJ2-1,TRBV5-1,TGCGCCAGCAGCTTGGAAGCGACAGGGGGCAACGAGCAGTTCTTC,CASSLEATGGNEQFF
few,NA,16,TRBJ2-1,TRBV20-1,TGCAGTGCTAAGTATGCTGGGGGCAGAGTGTACAATGAGCAGTTCTTC,CSAKYAGGRVYNEQFF
many,NA,17,TRBJ2-4,TRBV7-2,TGTGCCAGCAGCTTTCTTAGAGATGGGGATGGCAAAAACATTCAGTACTTC,CASSFLRDGDGKNIQYF
few,NA,13,TRBJ2-7,TRBV20-1,TGCAGTGCCCCGAAGGGGAGCTCCTACGAGCAGTACTTC,CSAPKGSSYEQYF
NA,TRBD1,16,TRBJ1-3,TRBV7-3,TGTGCCAGCAGCAATCCGGGACAGGGACGTGGAAACACCATATATTTT,CASSNPGQGRGNTIYF
NA,NA,14,TRBJ2-2,TRBV6-1,TGTGCCAGCGGTCCCGGAAAGAACACCGGGGAGCTGTTTTTT,CASGPGKNTGELFF
NA,TRBD2,18,TRBJ2-5,TRBV20-1,TGCAGTGCTAGAGCACCCGGCGGAGCGGGGGTCTATCCAGAGACCCAGTACTTC,CSARAPGGAGVYPETQYF
few,TRBD2,12,TRBJ2-1,TRBV11-2,TGTGCCAGCAGCTCAGATCGACTAGCTTGGATCTTC,CASSSDRLAWIF
NA,TRBD1,15,TRBJ1-2,TRBV5-6,TGTGCCAGCAGCCCGACAGGGCTCGCAGTCTATGGCTACACCTTC,CASSPTGLAVYGYTF
many,NA,14,TRBJ2-7,TRBV20-1,TGCAGTGCTAGACCGGGACACTGGGCCTACGAGCAGTACTTC,CSARPGHWAYEQYF
few,NA,17,TRBJ2-5,TRBV7-2,TGTGCCAGCAGCTCAGGGGCCTTGCAGGGAAAGGGAGAGACCCAGTACTTC,CASSSGALQGKGETQYF
NA,NA,15,TRBJ1-3,TRBV6-5,TGTGCCAGCAGTTACTCGTGGGACTCTGGAAACACCATATATTTT,CASSYSWDSGNTIYF
NA,TRBD2,18,TRBJ2-4,TRBV4-3,TGCGCCAGCAGCCGCGGGACTAGCGGGGGGGGCCTGCAAAACATTCAGTACTTC,CASSRGTSGGGLQNIQYF
few,NA,15,TRBJ2-2,TRBV7-9,TGTGCCAGCAGCTTACCACCAGGAAACACCGGGGAGCTGTTTTTT,CASSLPPGNTGELFF
few,TRBD2,17,TRBJ2-3,TRBV6-5,TGTGCCAGCAGTAACCGGGGTAGCGGGGGATCCACAGATACGCAGTATTTT,CASSNRGSGGSTDTQYF
few,NA,15,TRBJ1-1,TRBV18,TGTGCCAGCTCACCAAGTGGGGTTGGGAGCACTGAAGCTTTCTTT,CASSPSGVGSTEAFF
NA,NA,12,TRBJ1-2,TRBV20-1,TGCAGTGCTAGACACGGATACTATGGCTACACCTTC,CSARHGYYGYTF
NA,NA,14,TRBJ1-3,TRBV5-1,TGCGCCAGCAGCACCGGGAACTCTGGAAACACCATATATTTT,CASSTGNSGNTIYF
few,NA,15,TRBJ2-1,TRBV12-3/TRBV12-4,TGTGCCACTAAAGTGGGGGTGAGCTCCTACAATGAGCAGTTCTTC,CATKVGVSSYNEQFF
NA,TRBD2,13,TRBJ2-7,TRBV2,TGTGCCAGCAGTCGAGCTAGCGGGGTCGAGCAGTACTTC,CASSRASGVEQYF
NA,TRBD1,12,TRBJ2-3,TRBV7-2,TGTGCCAGCAGCTCCGGGACAGGAACGCAGTATTTT,CASSSGTGTQYF
few,TRBD1,15,TRBJ2-7,TRBV7-3,TGTGCCAGCAGCTTAAGGGCAGGGGGAGCCTACGAGCAGTACTTC,CASSLRAGGAYEQYF
NA,TRBD1,16,TRBJ1-4,TRBV7-9,TGTGCCAGCAGCTTAGCCATGGGACAGGGTGACGAAAAACTGTTTTTT,CASSLAMGQGDEKLFF
NA,TRBD2,13,TRBJ2-3,TRBV24-1,TGTGCCACACAGCCCACTAGCGTCCATACGCAGTATTTT,CATQPTSVHTQYF
once,NA,15,TRBJ1-1,TRBV4-3,TGCGCCAGCAGCCAAGGGCGCTTATTTAACACTGAAGCTTTCTTT,CASSQGRLFNTEAFF
few,NA,14,TRBJ2-4,TRBV5-1,TGCGCCAGCAGCCGCGGACAGACAAAAAACATTCAGTACTTC,CASSRGQTKNIQYF
NA,NA,15,TRBJ1-3,TRBV12-3/TRBV12-4,TGTGCCAGCAGTTTCGGGGTATCCTCTGGAAACACCATATATTTT,CASSFGVSSGNTIYF
NA,NA,16,TRBJ1-6,TRBV7-2,TGTGCCAGCAGCTCGCTGATTAGGACAGCTGGTTCACCCCTCCACTTT,CASSSLIRTAGSPLHF
few,NA,13,TRBJ1-2,TRBV3-1,TGTGCCAGCAGCCAAGACCGCATCTATGGCTACACCTTC,CASSQDRIYGYTF
NA,NA,12,TRBJ2-7,TRBV10-3,TGTGCCACCAGGGATTCCTACTACGAGCAGTACTTC,CATRDSYYEQYF
NA,NA,11,TRBJ2-7,TRBV20-1,TGCAGTGCTAGAGGTCAAAACGAGCAGTACTTC,CSARGQNEQYF
NA,NA,13,TRBJ1-1,TRBV12-3/TRBV12-4,TGTGCCAGCAGTTTATTTGAGTCCACTGAAGCTTTCTTT,CASSLFESTEAFF
few,TRBD1,15,TRBJ2-7,TRBV5-1,TGCGCCAGCAGCGTCGAGGGACAGGGAGGAGACGAGCAGTACTTC,CASSVEGQGGDEQYF
NA,NA,13,TRBJ1-6,TRBV5-6,TGTGCCAGCAGCTTTAACCTAGTGTCACCCCTCCACTTT,CASSFNLVSPLHF
NA,TRBD2,16,TRBJ2-1,TRBV27,TGTGCCAGCAGCCCCTCCGCGGGGGACGGGTACAATGAGCAGTTCTTC,CASSPSAGDGYNEQFF
NA,NA,14,TRBJ1-2,TRBV10-3,TGTGCCATCAGGGGGGTAGCAAAGAACTATGGCTACACCTTC,CAIRGVAKNYGYTF
few,NA,13,TRBJ1-1,TRBV20-1,TGCAGTGCTCAAAGGACTGTGAACACTGAAGCTTTCTTT,CSAQRTVNTEAFF
NA,NA,15,TRBJ2-3,TRBV6-5,TGTGCCAGCACTTATTTCGGGGCTAGCACAGATACGCAGTATTTT,CASTYFGASTDTQYF
NA,NA,14,TRBJ1-6,TRBV4-3,TGCGCCAGCAGCCAAGACCTGTATAATTCACCCCTCCACTTT,CASSQDLYNSPLHF
few,TRBD1,12,TRBJ2-1,TRBV29-1,TGCAGCGGAAAACAGGGGGCGGGAGAGCAGTTCTTC,CSGKQGAGEQFF